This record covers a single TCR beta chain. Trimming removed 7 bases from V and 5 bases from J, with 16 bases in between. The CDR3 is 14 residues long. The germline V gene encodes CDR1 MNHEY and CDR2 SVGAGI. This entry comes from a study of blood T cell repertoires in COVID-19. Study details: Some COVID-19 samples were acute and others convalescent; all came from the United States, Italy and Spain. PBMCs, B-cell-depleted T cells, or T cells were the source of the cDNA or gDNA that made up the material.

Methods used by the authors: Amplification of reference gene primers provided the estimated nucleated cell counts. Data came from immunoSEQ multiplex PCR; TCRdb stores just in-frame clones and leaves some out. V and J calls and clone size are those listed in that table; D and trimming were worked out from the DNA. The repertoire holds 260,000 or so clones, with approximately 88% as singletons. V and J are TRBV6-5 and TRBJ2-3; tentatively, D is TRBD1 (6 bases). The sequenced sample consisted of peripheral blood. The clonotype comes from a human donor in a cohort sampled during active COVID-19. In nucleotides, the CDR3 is TGTGCCAGCATCCCAGGGGCCTTAGGAGATACGCAGTATTTT. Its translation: CASIPGALGDTQYF.